The T cell receptor (beta chain) under discussion was sequenced for a study of cytomegalovirus exposure and HLA in healthy donors (dated by TCRdb to 2016 to 2017). About the full investigation: An earlier analysis of some 600 of the donors reported 276 Gb of sequence data and 117 million unique TCR beta sequences obtained from around 170 million T cells. Approximately 300 gigabases of sequencing data and approximately 92 million unique TCR sequences made up an early release that covered approximately 700 HLA-typed donors. Of the roughly 420 genotyped donors, over 80% were placed in the genetic ancestry cluster associated with self-reported Caucasian donors. The aim of the study was to test whether cataloging public T cell receptors could identify signatures of past pathogen exposure. The study profiled the T cell repertoires of about 640 subjects by immunosequencing and related them to cytomegalovirus serostatus. Along with the roughly 670-subject first cohort, a separate validation cohort of 120 different subjects was used. High-throughput TCR immunosequencing, statistical association of individual TCRs with disease status, and machine learning were combined to predict cytomegalovirus infection status. A later analysis re-examined previously published TCR beta repertoires from around 670 donors and added high-resolution HLA genotyping to investigate patterns of TCR occurrence. Rather than drawing on any new phenotypic data, the later analysis identified candidate immune exposures from TCR beta sequences and the way those sequences occurred across donors. An earlier analysis of approximately 580 of the donors used high-throughput TCR beta sequencing to judge whether each TCR beta V gene segment behaved as functional or pseudogenic. Alongside the repertoire data, information on donor age, sex, ethnicity and CMV serostatus was compiled. A later genetic analysis used genome-wide SNP genotypes for about 65% of the 666 donors, treating that subset as a discovery cohort. Every repertoire in the discovery cohort had been generated on one and the same sequencing platform. Both class I and class II loci were covered by HLA typing, at four-digit resolution. The number of typed donors differed by locus: roughly 629-640 for A, B, C, DRB1 and DQB1; 522 for DQA1; roughly 600 for DPA1; and around 490 for DPB1. Roughly 5 DR-DQ haplotypes were handled as single units for association and clustering because linkage in the cohort was strong. On average, roughly 250,000 unique TCR beta nucleotide sequences were sequenced per donor among 350 to 400 genotyped donors of the cohort, with 15% to 20% of those sequences being non-productive.

Findings and caveats that apply to the study as a whole: Cytomegalovirus status was reported to be diagnosed by the classifier with high specificity and sensitivity in both the original and validation cohorts. In an earlier analysis of approximately 590 of the donors, most TCR beta V segments were observed in productive rearrangements about 87% or about 30% of the time, broadly matching IMGT annotations. The study gave a list of 150 to 200 TCR beta chains associated with cytomegalovirus. An association between a missense DCLRE1C variant and V-gene and J-gene trimming of TCR beta chains was found in a later genetic analysis and replicated in an independent cohort. When HLA alleles, especially DR and DQ, strongly co-occurred, attributing TCR associations to individual alleles was difficult. A group of highly shared sequence variants was considered likely to be a technical artifact of the sequencing pipeline. The authors suggested that the approach could potentially be generalized to other disease states and immunological phenotypes. The earlier analysis of around 600 of the donors excluded roughly 17 rarely observed V segments, including chromosome 9 orphons, because counts were too low. Sequencing depth was assumed to be roughly uniform across donors in the presence/absence analyses, though that assumption may not hold. This cohort had only TCR beta chains sequenced, and the lack of alpha or paired-chain data limited which features could be detected. According to a later analysis, most CMV-associated TCR beta chains appeared to be HLA-restricted, and the HLA associations seemed to be driven largely by CMV exposure. Compared with equally common non-associated chains, HLA-associated TCR beta chains in a later analysis were more clonally expanded and had lower generation probabilities. According to a later genetic analysis, donors in an Asian-associated ancestry cluster had fewer N-insertions in productive TCRs than the approximately 610-donor mean. Correlated functional status among segregating V segments might be attributable to linkage disequilibrium, but an unknown experimental factor could not be ruled out. Across donors, most TCR sequences were observed very rarely, whereas some public TCRs were present in many individuals. CMV serostatus was the only immune exposure information available for the cohort. A further reported finding was that TCR beta sequences accurately predicted the HLA-A and HLA-B alleles for most subjects in the first cohort. Because some donors lacked HLA typing at each locus, the association tests relied only on the typed subset. According to a later analysis, parvovirus B19, influenza, CMV and Epstein-Barr virus appeared linked to several top co-occurrence clusters. In a later analysis, TCR association rates were found to vary across HLA loci, with the most associated TCRs seen for DRB1 alleles and the fewest for HLA-C alleles. A few of the identified cytomegalovirus-associated TCR beta chains were confirmed in vitro to be specific for cytomegalovirus antigens. Specific HLA alleles were associated with 16,951 TCR beta sequences at a false discovery rate of 0.05 in a later analysis. The 87-base-pair reads could not distinguish some IMGT-functional V segments, including TRBV6-2 and TRBV6-3, so those segments were excluded.

The germline V end is reduced by 4 bases and the J end by 11 bases; junction bases left unmatched: 12. From cysteine to phenylalanine, the CDR3 is 15 amino acids long. Left in the record is the CDR3 DNA by itself, 45 bases read in frame from the first base. Based on the germline V gene, the CDR1 and CDR2 sequences are MGHRA and YSYEKL. Concerning this clone: The antigen this receptor binds is unknown. The input lacks base qualities; no much larger clone sits a single base away.

Library preparation was by the immunoSEQ multiplex PCR assay. For the multiplex PCR, a mixture combining 60 forward primers for TCR Vbeta segments and 13 reverse primers for TCR Jbeta segments was used. The CDR3 region of rearranged TCR beta genes was amplified from genomic DNA by a multiplex PCR assay. The Illumina HiSeq System was used to sequence the amplified TCR beta libraries as 87-base-pair reads. As for the original processing: A later analysis counted some 80 million unique TCR beta chains across the 666 repertoires, and around 12 million of these chains were shared by at least two donors. A nearest-neighbor algorithm error-corrected the raw reads and collapsed the reads into unique sequences, merging closely related sequences to remove PCR and sequencing errors. CDR3 sequences were aligned to IMGT reference sequences to assign V, D and J gene segments. For a sequence to be retained, a match of at least six nucleotides to both a V gene segment and a J gene segment was required. Rearrangements were classified as productive when the CDR3 lacked stop codons and remained in frame with V and J, and all other rearrangements were classified as non-productive. Following IMGT convention, CDR3 was defined as the stretch from the second conserved V-encoded cysteine up to the conserved J-encoded phenylalanine. In an earlier analysis of 587 of the donors, sequences lacking an unambiguous match to a single V gene segment were excluded. An earlier analysis of 550 to 650 of the donors classified V segments as functional when productive rearrangements were above 56.7% and as segregating when the standard deviation between donors was above 5%. A statistical classification framework was built for diagnosing cytomegalovirus status from the catalog of TCR beta chain sequences. In a later analysis, TCR nucleotide sequences were compared against IMGT/GENE-DB human TR gene sequences so that V and J genes could be assigned. Using the TCRdist pipeline, a later analysis assigned CDR3 sequences along with most-parsimonious VDJ recombination scenarios. In a later analysis, each TCR beta chain was defined by its CDR3 amino acid sequence together with its V-gene family, and reads lacking a unique V-gene family were excluded. As a way to deal with suspected cross-contamination and a sequencing artifact, a later analysis dropped 450 to 600 nucleotide sequences that were highly shared and had low generation probability. In a later analysis, a clonal expansion index was calculated for each public chain from normalized within-repertoire ranks of inferred template counts. In a later analysis, generation probabilities were computed with a VDJ recombination model fitted to out-of-frame rearrangements, and the resulting probabilities were checked against IGoR. In a later analysis, hypergeometric tests were used to score TCR-TCR, TCR-HLA and TCR-CMV co-occurrence, with a repertoire-size bias correction applied to TCR pairs. False discovery rates were estimated in a later analysis by permuting HLA or CMV assignments 20 times. In a later analysis, co-occurring TCRs were grouped using DBSCAN, and TCRdist sequence similarity was added for clustering within HLA-allele-positive subsets. Repertoires with fewer than 30,000 or more than 120,000 public chains, plus five repertoires with anomalous nucleotide sharing, were excluded from co-occurrence clustering. Drawn from immuneACCESS, this table holds only the in-frame rearrangements with V and J called that TCRdb kept. Clones are partly lost; checked studies trace under half to an unresolved V gene and leave the rest unexplained. D and trimming were read from the DNA, whereas the V and J calls and clone size are those reported in that table. Across this sample there are 110,000 or so clones, with around 74% seen only once. Of the sample, 8.6% is held by the ten largest clones.

The cohort was made up of 500 to 850 healthy bone marrow donors. Cohort members were all nominally healthy when sampled, although unrecorded immune exposures were likely present. The donor was CMV seropositive and was included in the group of 300 or so seropositive cohort members. Each donor provided a peripheral blood sample, and peripheral blood mononuclear cells were used for TCR beta sequencing. Genomic DNA was extracted from the blood cell samples with the Qiagen DNeasy Blood Extraction Kit. The chain was built from TRBV4-1 and TRBJ2-1; 9 of the junction bases match TRBD1. The sample comprised PBMCs. The receptor was isolated from a woman aged 40 to 50 in good health and CMV-seropositive. The CDR3 sequence is CASSLGRDRGTKQFF. The DNA sequence reads TGCGCCAGCAGCCTAGGTCGAGACAGGGGGACGAAGCAGTTCTTC.